This T cell receptor beta chain was obtained from a study of T cells in Graves' hyperthyroidism and ophthalmopathy. Study context: Peripheral blood collection took place at initial diagnosis, before any treatment.

Whole-study findings and limits: Prediction of ophthalmopathy progression came a median around 6.1 months pre-onset.

Amplified TCR beta CDR3 regions derived from RNA transcripts. TCR CDR3 underwent first-round RT-PCR with the HTBI primer set. TCRdb used MiXCR to reprocess the multiplex PCR reads, holding one entry per CDR3 protein. Of about 400,000 distinct CDR3 sequences in the sample, over 12% were seen once. The CDR3 is made up of 16 amino acids. V was clipped by 7 bases and J by 1 base; unmatched bases: 10. CDR1 and CDR2 from the germline V gene are MNHEY and SMNVEV (reference sequence). This clonotype has ten or more counts. Its antigen is not known. The sample comprised blood. This clonotype originated in a man aged 50 or older with Graves' ophthalmopathy. The rearrangement links TRBV27 to TRBJ2-3; 8 bases are a match to TRBD2. The CDR3, as DNA: TGTGCCAGCACGAGCGGGAGAAGCCTCCGCACAGATACGCAGTATTTT. Its protein is CASTSGRSLRTDTQYF.